These 13 T cell receptor beta chains originate from one sample sequenced in a study of post-analysis software for immune sequencing data. cDNA libraries of TCR beta carried unique molecular identifiers. TCRdb used MiXCR to reprocess the PCR reads, holding one entry per CDR3 protein. The data contain about 560,000 distinct CDR3 sequences, roughly 45% of them seen just once; the ten biggest clones take up more than 1.5%. The antigens these receptors bind are not known. The study, taken as a whole, reports: With TRBV5-6, TRBV5-1 and TRBV20-1 included, 5 or 6 TRBV segments were more frequent in patients than in controls.

Source material: blood. The receptors shown here come from a girl aged 10 to 17 with multiple sclerosis.

This clonotype was observed a few times. The chain links TRBV5-1 to TRBJ1-2; 9 nucleotides match TRBD1. With 4 bases clipped from V and 0 bases from J, the junction kept 4 bases outside the gene matches. This CDR3 region has 15 residues. Germline V gene sequence: CDR1 SGHRS, CDR2 YFSETQ. CDR3 sequence: CASSPGQGANYGYTF. The DNA of the CDR3 is TGCGCCAGCAGCCCGGGACAGGGAGCTAACTATGGCTACACCTTC.

This clonotype was detected ten times or more. The chain recombines TRBV10-3 with TRBJ2-3; D not resolved. CDR1 is ENHRY and CDR2 is SYGVKD in the germline V gene. The CDR3 spans 13 residues. The ends were cut back, 0 bases at V and 6 bases at J, with 7 bases in the middle. The chain's CDR3 is CAISESFRDTQYF. The CDR3 DNA follows: TGTGCCATCAGTGAGTCATTTCGGGATACGCAGTATTTT.

The chain couples TRBV29-1 to TRBJ2-6, with D tentatively TRBD1 or TRBD2 (6 bases each). CDR1 is SQVTM and CDR2 is ANQGSEA in the germline V gene. The V gene lost 4 bases and the J gene lost 0 bases, with 13 bases spanning the gap. This CDR3 contains 16 residues. As DNA, the CDR3 is TGCAGCGTTGGTCCGGGGGCAAGCTCTGGGGCCAACGTCCTGACTTTC. This codes for CSVGPGASSGANVLTF.

This chain joins TRBV7-9 and TRBJ2-3; possible D gene TRBD1, 5 bases. Germline CDR1 SEHNR, CDR2 FQNEAQ (reference sequence). The CDR3 runs 16 residues. V shed 4 bases and J shed 0 bases, with 14 bases lying between them. DNA of the CDR3: TGTGCCAGCAGCTACTCAAATCAGGGTAGCACAGATACGCAGTATTTT. As protein: CASSYSNQGSTDTQYF.

A few counts support this clonotype. The rearrangement links TRBV6-5 to TRBJ1-1; D unresolved. Germline V gene data show CDR1 as MNHEY and CDR2 as SVGAGI. The CDR3 length is 13 residues. The V end lost 4 bases, the J end lost 6 bases, and 12 bases lay between the germline ends. CDR3 in amino acids: CASSSFPEPEAFF. In DNA form, the CDR3 reads TGTGCCAGCAGTTCGTTTCCGGAGCCTGAAGCTTTCTTT.

As for this clonotype: At one boundary the junction diverges from the germline segment, which might be a read error. V and J are TRBV11-2 and TRBJ2-7, with D unresolved. This CDR3 contains 14 residues. Germline assignment: CDR1 SGHAT and CDR2 FQNNGV. This CDR3 is CASGLGPGSYEQYF. The CDR3 DNA follows: TGTGCCAGCGGCTTAGGGCCTGGGTCCTACGAGCAGTACTTC.

The sample holds a few counts of this clonotype. V and J are TRBV12-3 or TRBV12-4 and TRBJ2-3; 8 nucleotides match TRBD1. V gave up 6 bases and J gave up 6 bases; unmatched junction bases: 8. The CDR3 runs to 14 residues. The CDR3 spells CASSRGLFKDTQYF. In DNA form, the CDR3 reads TGTGCCAGCAGCAGGGGGCTTTTTAAGGATACGCAGTATTTT.

Regarding this clonotype: Mismatch with germline at one junction end may stem from a read error. The chain uses TRBV5-5 and TRBJ2-4; D unclear. The DNA end lines up better with TRBJ2-5; the J call may be wrong. This CDR3 has 13 residues. From germline, CDR1 is SGHKS and CDR2 YYEKEE (reference sequence). The CDR3 reads CANSLGRIETQYF. The DNA of the CDR3 is TGTGCCAACAGCCTCGGTAGGATCGAGACCCAGTACTTC.

Only a few counts were recorded for this clonotype. The V call is TRBV4-1, the J call TRBJ1-6; D not resolved. This CDR3 comprises 14 residues. Germline V gene lookup returns CDR1 MGHRA and CDR2 YSYEKL. V shed 1 base and J shed 10 bases, with 11 bases lying between them. CDR3 bases: TGCGCCAGCAGCCAAGGGCAGACCGGGTCACCCCTCCACTTT. This translates into CASSQGQTGSPLHF.

The chain couples TRBV12-3 or TRBV12-4 to TRBJ1-2; D not resolved. The ends were cut back, 5 bases at V and 3 bases at J, with 10 bases in the middle. The CDR3 has 13 residues. The CDR3 nucleotides are TGTGCCAGCAGTCCCCTGAGTGACTATGGCTACACCTTC. This gives the protein CASSPLSDYGYTF.

The genes are TRBV9 and TRBJ2-3; D is undetermined. The V and J ends lost 0 bases and 0 bases respectively, with 8 bases between them. This CDR3 is built from 15 residues. The germline gives CDR1 SGDLS, CDR2 YYNGEE. The CDR3 nucleotides are TGTGCCAGCAGCGTAGAGTTGCGGAGCACAGATACGCAGTATTTT. Translated: CASSVELRSTDTQYF.

This rearrangement joins TRBV12-3 or TRBV12-4 to TRBJ1-1, with TRBD1 as a possible D gene (5 bases). This CDR3 has 15 residues. Trimming removed 7 bases from V and 0 bases from J, with 15 bases in between. The CDR3 nucleotides are TGTGCCAGCACCCCATTAAGACAGATGAACACTGAAGCTTTCTTT. Translated: CASTPLRQMNTEAFF.

The chain links TRBV29-1 to TRBJ1-1; possibly TRBD1 for D (6 bases). The CDR3 has 14 amino acids. Trimming pared 3 bases from V and 7 bases from J, leaving 18 bases between. Germline V gives CDR1 SQVTM, CDR2 ANQGSEA. The CDR3 here is CSVEGRVGAFEAFF. The CDR3 nucleotides read TGCAGCGTTGAGGGGAGGGTGGGGGCCTTTGAAGCTTTCTTT.